This TCR beta chain stems from a study of identical twins. Template switching, a step in the protocol, added a universal primer site, and cDNA carried unique molecular identifiers. Via MiXCR, TCRdb re-called the 5' RACE reads, giving one row per CDR3 protein. The table records 450,000 to 650,000 distinct CDR3 sequences, about 15% of them present only once. Concerning this clonotype itself: Its specificity is not known.

The junction had 7 bases not matched to a gene; V was cut back by 10 bases and J by 8 bases. The germline gives CDR1 ENHRY, CDR2 SYGVKD. This CDR3 region has 13 residues. General study points: Beta out-of-frame sequences displayed a weaker excess of sharing between twins. For cord blood, abundant beta clonotypes had fewer insertions, unlike memory repertoires, which showed none.

Another study also made use of these data, one on yellow fever vaccine responses in identical twins.

Sequenced input: CD4+ T cells sorted from blood. The V gene is TRBV10-3, the J gene TRBJ1-6; 8 bases fit TRBD1. The receptor was derived from a woman between 18 and 29 years old in good health. The CDR3 region is CASQGAPDSPLHF. CDR3 DNA sequence: TGTGCCAGCCAGGGGGCGCCTGATTCACCCCTCCACTTT.